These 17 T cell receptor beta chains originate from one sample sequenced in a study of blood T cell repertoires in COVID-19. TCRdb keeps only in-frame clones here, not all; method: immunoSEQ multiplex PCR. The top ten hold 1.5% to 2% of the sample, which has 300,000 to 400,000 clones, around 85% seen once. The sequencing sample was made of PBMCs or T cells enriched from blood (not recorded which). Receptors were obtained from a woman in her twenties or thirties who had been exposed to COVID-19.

CDR3 sequence: CAWSVVRGNSPLHF. The CDR3 coding sequence is TGTGCCTGGAGTGTGGTCAGGGGTAATTCACCCCTCCACTTT. The chain uses TRBV30 and TRBJ1-6; D may be TRBD1 (6 bases). Between the trimmed V and J ends, which lost 0 bases and 6 bases, there was a span of 9 bases. The CDR3 has 14 amino acids. The germline gives CDR1 GTSNPN, CDR2 SVGIG (reference sequence).

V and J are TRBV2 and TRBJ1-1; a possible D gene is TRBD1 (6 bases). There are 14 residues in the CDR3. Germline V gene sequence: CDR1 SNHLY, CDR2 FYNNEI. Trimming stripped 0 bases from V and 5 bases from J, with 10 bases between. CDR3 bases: TGTGCCAGCAGTGAAGCGGGGGGGCTAACTGAAGCTTTCTTT. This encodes CASSEAGGLTEAFF.

The CDR3 DNA follows: TGCAGCTCTCTTTCATGGGGGCTGGCTGGCTACACCTTC. Translated: CSSLSWGLAGYTF. The genes are TRBV29-1 and TRBJ1-2; weak D call: TRBD1 (6 bases). Per germline, CDR1 SQVTM and CDR2 ANQGSEA. V dropped 8 bases and J dropped 7 bases, with 20 bases sitting between them. The CDR3 runs to 13 residues.

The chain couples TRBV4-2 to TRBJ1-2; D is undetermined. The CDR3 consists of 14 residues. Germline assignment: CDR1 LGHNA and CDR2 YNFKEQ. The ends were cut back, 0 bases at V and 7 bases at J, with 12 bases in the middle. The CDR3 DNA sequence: TGTGCCAGCAGCCAAGAACGCCGGGGATCTGGCTACACCTTC. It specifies CASSQERRGSGYTF.

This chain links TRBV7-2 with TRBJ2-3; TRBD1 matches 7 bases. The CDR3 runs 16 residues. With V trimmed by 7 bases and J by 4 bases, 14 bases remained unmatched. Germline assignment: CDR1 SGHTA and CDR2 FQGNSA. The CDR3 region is CASKTGTDRPADTQYF. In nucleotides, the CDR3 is TGTGCCAGCAAGACTGGGACAGATCGTCCGGCAGATACGCAGTATTTT.

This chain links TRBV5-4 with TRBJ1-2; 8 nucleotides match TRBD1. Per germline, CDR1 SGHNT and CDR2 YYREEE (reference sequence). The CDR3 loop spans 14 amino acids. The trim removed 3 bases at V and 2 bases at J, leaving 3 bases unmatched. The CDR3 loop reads CASSSRDRNYGYTF. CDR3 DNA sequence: TGTGCCAGCAGCTCTCGGGACAGGAACTATGGCTACACCTTC.

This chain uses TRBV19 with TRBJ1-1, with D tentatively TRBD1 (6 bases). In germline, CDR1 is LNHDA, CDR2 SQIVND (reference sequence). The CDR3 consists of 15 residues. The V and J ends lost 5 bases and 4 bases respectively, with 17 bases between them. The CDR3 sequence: CASSPRGGPATEAFF. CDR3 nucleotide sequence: TGTGCCAGTAGTCCCCGCGGGGGGCCGGCCACTGAAGCTTTCTTT.

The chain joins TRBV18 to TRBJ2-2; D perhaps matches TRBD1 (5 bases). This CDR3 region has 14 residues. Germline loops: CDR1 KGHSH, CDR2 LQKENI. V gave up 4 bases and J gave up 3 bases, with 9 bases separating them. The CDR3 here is CASSRDSDTGELFF. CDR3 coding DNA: TGTGCCAGCTCACGTGACAGCGACACCGGGGAGCTGTTTTTT. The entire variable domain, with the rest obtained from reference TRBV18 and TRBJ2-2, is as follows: NAGVMQNPRHLVRRRGQEARLRCSPMKGHSHVYWYRQLPEEGLKFMVYLQKENIIDESGMPKERFSAEFPKEGPSILRIQQVVRGDSAAYFCASSRDSDTGELFFGEGSRLTVL.

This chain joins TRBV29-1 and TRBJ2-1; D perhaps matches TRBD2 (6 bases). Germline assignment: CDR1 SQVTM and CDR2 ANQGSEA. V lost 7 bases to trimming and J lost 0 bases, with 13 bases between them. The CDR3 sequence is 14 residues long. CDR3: CSAGRRDSYNEQFF. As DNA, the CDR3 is TGCAGCGCCGGGCGGCGGGACTCCTACAATGAGCAGTTCTTC.

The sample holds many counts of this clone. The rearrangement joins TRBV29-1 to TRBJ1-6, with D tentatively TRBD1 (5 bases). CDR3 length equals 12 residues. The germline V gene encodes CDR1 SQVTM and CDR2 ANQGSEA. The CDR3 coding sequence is TGCGCAAGCCAGGGTATCAATTCACCCCTCCACTTT. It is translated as CASQGINSPLHF. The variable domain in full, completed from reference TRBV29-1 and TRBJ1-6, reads SAVISQKPSRDICQRGTSLTIQCQVDSQVTMMFWYRQQPGQSLTLIATANQGSEATYESGFVIDKFPISRPNLTFSTLTVSNMSPEDSSIYLCASQGINSPLHFGNGTRLTVT.

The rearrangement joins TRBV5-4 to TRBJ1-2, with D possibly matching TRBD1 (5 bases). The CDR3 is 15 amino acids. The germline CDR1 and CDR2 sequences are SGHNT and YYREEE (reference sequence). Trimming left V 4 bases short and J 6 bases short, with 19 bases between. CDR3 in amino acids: CASSLRGGGFHGYTF. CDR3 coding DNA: TGTGCCAGCAGCCTGCGTGGGGGAGGTTTCCATGGCTACACCTTC.

The CDR3: CASGLQETGNGNTIYF. The CDR3 bases are TGTGCTAGTGGTTTGCAAGAGACAGGGAATGGAAACACCATATATTTT. The genes are TRBV12-5 and TRBJ1-3, with TRBD1 matching 7 bases. The J segment lost 3 bases and the V segment lost 2 bases, leaving 7 bases of the junction unmatched. CDR1 LGHNT and CDR2 FRNRAP come from the germline V gene. The CDR3 is 16 residues long.

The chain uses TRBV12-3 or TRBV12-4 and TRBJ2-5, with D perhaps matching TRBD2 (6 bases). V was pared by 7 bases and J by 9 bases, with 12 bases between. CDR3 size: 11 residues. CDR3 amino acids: CASTGDWAQYF. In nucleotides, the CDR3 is TGTGCCAGCACCGGGGACTGGGCCCAGTACTTC.

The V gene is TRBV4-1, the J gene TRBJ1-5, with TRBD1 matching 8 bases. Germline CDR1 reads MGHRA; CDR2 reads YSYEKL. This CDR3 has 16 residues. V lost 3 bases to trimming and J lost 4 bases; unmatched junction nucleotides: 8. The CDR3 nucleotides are TGCGCCAGCAGCCACCTGTGGACAGGGCGAAATCAGCCCCAGCATTTT. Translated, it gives CASSHLWTGRNQPQHF.

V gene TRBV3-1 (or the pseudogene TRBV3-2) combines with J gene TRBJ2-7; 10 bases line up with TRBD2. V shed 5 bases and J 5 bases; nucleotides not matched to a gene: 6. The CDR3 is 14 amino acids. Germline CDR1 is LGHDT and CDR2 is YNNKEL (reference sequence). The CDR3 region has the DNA TGTGCCAGCAGCAGAGCGGGAGGGCCCCACGAGCAGTACTTC. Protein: CASSRAGGPHEQYF.

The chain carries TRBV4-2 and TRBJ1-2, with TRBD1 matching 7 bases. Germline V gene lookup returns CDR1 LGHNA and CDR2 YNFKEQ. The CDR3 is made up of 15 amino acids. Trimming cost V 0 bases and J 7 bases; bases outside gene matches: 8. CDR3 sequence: CASSQDLDRETGYTF. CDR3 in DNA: TGTGCCAGCAGCCAAGATCTAGACAGGGAGACTGGCTACACCTTC.

The CDR3 coding sequence is TGTGCCAGCAGTTCCCCAAAGACAGGGTATTTTGAAGCTTTCTTT. Its translation is CASSSPKTGYFEAFF. This chain joins TRBV6-5 and TRBJ1-1; TRBD1 matches 7 bases. CDR1 is MNHEY and CDR2 is SVGAGI in the germline V gene. This CDR3 has 15 amino acids. With V trimmed by 4 bases and J by 7 bases, 12 bases remained unmatched.